The 4 T cell receptor beta chains below come from one sample, sequenced in a study of TIL therapy for anti-PD-1-resistant metastatic lung cancer (dated by TCRdb to about 2021). Sample time point, as interpreted from the label and publication: pre-treatment sample, taken before nivolumab and TIL therapy. The baseline tumor samples, taken from the same resection that was used to grow TIL, were excised metastases, most often pleural nodules or supraclavicular lymph nodes. TCR beta CDR3 regions were amplified from genomic DNA with the immunoSEQ v3 hsTCRB kit using bias-controlled multiplex PCR. TCRdb took over this immuneACCESS table, retaining in-frame rearrangements with V and J assigned. Such tables are incomplete; in checked studies, under half of the missing clones stem from an unresolved V gene, and the remainder is unexplained. The sample table records roughly 92,000 clones; about three fifths of these occur just once. Approximately 11% of the sample is held by the ten biggest clonotypes.

Sequences were derived from tumor tissue, sampled at baseline. The receptors derive from a person between 30 and 79 years old with non-small cell lung cancer.

This rearrangement joins TRBV18 to TRBJ1-5; D not resolved. The CDR3 is made up of 15 amino acids. V lost 3 bases and J lost 2, with 11 bases in between. From germline, CDR1 is KGHSH and CDR2 LQKENI. CDR3: CASSPASGGNQPQHF. Here the CDR3 DNA reads TGTGCCAGCTCACCGGCGAGTGGGGGCAATCAGCCCCAGCATTTT.

The J gene is TRBJ2-3, the V gene TRBV2; D might be TRBD1 (6 bases). This CDR3 has 14 residues. CDR1 SNHLY and CDR2 FYNNEI come from the germline V gene. Trimming stripped 5 bases from V and 0 bases from J, with 9 bases between. This chain's CDR3 is CASSTQGSTDTQYF. CDR3 nucleotides: TGTGCCAGCAGTACACAGGGTAGCACAGATACGCAGTATTTT.

J is TRBJ2-1 and V is TRBV24-1, with 9 bases matching TRBD1. Germline values: CDR1 KGHDR, CDR2 SFDVKD. This CDR3 is built from 15 residues. V trimming: 4 bases; J trimming: 8 bases; junction bases outside the gene matches: 8. CDR3 amino acids: CATSELGQGPHEQFF. The CDR3 nucleotides are TGTGCCACCAGTGAATTAGGACAGGGGCCCCATGAGCAGTTCTTC.

This chain uses TRBV4-3 with TRBJ2-1; D may be TRBD2 (6 bases). Trimming cost V 0 bases and J 0 bases, with 18 bases left between them. The germline gives CDR1 LGHNA, CDR2 YSLEER. This CDR3 has 19 amino acids. The DNA of the CDR3 is TGCGCCAGCAGCCAAGATTTGGGAGGCTTTACAGACTCCTACAATGAGCAGTTCTTC. Its translation is CASSQDLGGFTDSYNEQFF.